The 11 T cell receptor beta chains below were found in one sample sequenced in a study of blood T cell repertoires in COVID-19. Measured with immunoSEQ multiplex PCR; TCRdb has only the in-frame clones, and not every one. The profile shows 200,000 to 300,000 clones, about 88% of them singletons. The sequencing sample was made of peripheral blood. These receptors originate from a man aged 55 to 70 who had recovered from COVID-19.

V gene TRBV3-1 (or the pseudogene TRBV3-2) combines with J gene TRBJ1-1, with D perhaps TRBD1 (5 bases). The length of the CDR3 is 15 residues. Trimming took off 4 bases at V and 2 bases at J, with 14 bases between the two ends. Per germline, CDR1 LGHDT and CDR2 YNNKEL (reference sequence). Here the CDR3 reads CASSPSAGRNTEAFF. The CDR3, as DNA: TGTGCCAGCAGCCCATCCGCAGGGCGCAACACTGAAGCTTTCTTT.

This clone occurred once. The CDR3 reads CASSSRASQETQYF. The CDR3, as DNA: TGCGCCAGCAGCTCCAGGGCCAGCCAAGAGACCCAGTACTTC. The chain links TRBV5-1 to TRBJ2-5, with D maybe TRBD1 (5 bases). Germline V gives CDR1 SGHRS, CDR2 YFSETQ. The CDR3 spans 14 residues. V shed 3 bases and J shed 1 base, with 10 bases lying between them.

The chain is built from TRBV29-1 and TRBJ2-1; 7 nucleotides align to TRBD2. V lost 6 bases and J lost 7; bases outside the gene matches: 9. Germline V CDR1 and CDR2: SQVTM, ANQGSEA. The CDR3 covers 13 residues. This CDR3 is CSVDRTSRNEQFF. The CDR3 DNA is TGCAGCGTCGACCGGACTAGTCGGAATGAGCAGTTCTTC.

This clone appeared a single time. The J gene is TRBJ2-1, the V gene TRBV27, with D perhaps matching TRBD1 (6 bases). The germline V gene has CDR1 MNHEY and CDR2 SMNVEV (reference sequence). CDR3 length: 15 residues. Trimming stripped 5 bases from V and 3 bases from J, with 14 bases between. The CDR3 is CASSQTGGHYNEQFF. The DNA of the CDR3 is TGTGCCAGCAGTCAGACAGGCGGTCACTACAATGAGCAGTTCTTC.

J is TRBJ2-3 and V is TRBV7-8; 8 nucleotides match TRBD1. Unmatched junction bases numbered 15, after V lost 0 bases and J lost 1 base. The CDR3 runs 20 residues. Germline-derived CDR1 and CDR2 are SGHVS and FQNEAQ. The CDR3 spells CASSLARQGAPRVGTDTQYF. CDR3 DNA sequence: TGTGCCAGCAGCTTAGCGAGGCAGGGGGCGCCGAGGGTCGGCACAGATACGCAGTATTTT.

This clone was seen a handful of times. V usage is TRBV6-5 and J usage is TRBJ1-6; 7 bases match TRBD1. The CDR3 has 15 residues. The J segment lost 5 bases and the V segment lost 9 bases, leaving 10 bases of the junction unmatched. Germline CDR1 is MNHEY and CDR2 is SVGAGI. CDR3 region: CASTLFGTDNSPLHF. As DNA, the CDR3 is TGTGCCAGTACCTTGTTCGGGACAGATAATTCACCCCTCCACTTT.

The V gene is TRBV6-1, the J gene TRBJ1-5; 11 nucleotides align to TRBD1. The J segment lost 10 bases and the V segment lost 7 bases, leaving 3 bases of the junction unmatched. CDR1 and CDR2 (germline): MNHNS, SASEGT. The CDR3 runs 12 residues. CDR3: CASTGQGAPQHF. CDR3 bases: TGTGCCAGCACCGGACAGGGGGCCCCCCAGCATTTT.

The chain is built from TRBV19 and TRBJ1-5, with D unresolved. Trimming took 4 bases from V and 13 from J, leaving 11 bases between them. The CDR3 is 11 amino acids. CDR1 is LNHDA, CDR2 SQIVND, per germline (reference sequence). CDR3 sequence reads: CASSTQEAQHF. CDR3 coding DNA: TGTGCCAGTAGTACCCAGGAGGCTCAGCATTTT.

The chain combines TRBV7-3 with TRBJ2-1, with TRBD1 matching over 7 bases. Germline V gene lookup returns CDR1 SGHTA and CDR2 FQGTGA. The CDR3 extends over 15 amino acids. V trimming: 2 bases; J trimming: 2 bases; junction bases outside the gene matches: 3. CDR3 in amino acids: CASSLVTGPYNEQFF. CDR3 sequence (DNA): TGTGCCAGCAGCTTAGTGACAGGGCCCTACAATGAGCAGTTCTTC.

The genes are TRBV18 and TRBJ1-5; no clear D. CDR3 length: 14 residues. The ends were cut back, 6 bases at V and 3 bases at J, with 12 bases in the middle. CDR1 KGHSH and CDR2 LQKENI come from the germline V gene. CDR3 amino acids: CASSLREFNQPQHF. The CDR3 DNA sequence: TGTGCCAGCTCGCTCCGGGAATTCAATCAGCCCCAGCATTTT.

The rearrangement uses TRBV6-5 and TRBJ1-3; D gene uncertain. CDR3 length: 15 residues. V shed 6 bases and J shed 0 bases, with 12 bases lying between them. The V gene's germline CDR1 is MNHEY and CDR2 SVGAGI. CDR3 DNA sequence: TGTGCCAGCAGCCGAGCCGCAGGCTCTGGAAACACCATATATTTT. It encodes CASSRAAGSGNTIYF.